These 28 T cell receptor beta chains originate from one sample sequenced in a study of blood T cell repertoires in COVID-19. TCRdb's table, derived via immunoSEQ multiplex PCR, lists solely in-frame clones and lacks some. The data contain roughly 250,000 clones, 75% to 95% of them singletons. Sequenced sample: PBMCs or T cells enriched from blood (not recorded which). The receptors originated from a woman between 18 and 29 years old who had recovered from COVID-19.

The chain links TRBV9 to TRBJ2-7, with a tentative D call TRBD2 (5 bases). Per the germline V gene, CDR1 is SGDLS and CDR2 is YYNGEE. The CDR3 is 13 amino acids. V was clipped by 3 bases and J by 6 bases, with 13 bases between them. CDR3 protein: CASSAGLSGEQYF. The CDR3 DNA is TGTGCCAGCAGCGCCGGACTCTCGGGCGAGCAGTACTTC.

V and J are TRBV19 and TRBJ1-1; D gene ambiguous. Germline assignment: CDR1 LNHDA and CDR2 SQIVND (reference sequence). The CDR3 sequence is 11 residues long. For the CDR3, the DNA is TGTGTGTGTCGGAGGAACACTGAAGCTTTCTTT. It yields the protein CVCRRNTEAFF.

CDR3 loop: CASSRGTSNEQFF. The DNA for the CDR3 is TGTGCCAGCAGTAGAGGGACTTCCAATGAGCAGTTCTTC. The chain combines TRBV2 with TRBJ2-1; TRBD2 is a possible D gene (6 bases). The CDR3 length is 13 residues. The germline CDR1 and CDR2 sequences are SNHLY and FYNNEI. Trimming left V 5 bases short and J 6 bases short, with 11 bases between.

The rearrangement uses TRBV28 and TRBJ2-7, with 10 bases lining up with TRBD1. Trimming cost V 3 bases and J 7 bases; bases outside gene matches: 6. Germline V gene data show CDR1 as MDHEN and CDR2 as SYDVKM. The CDR3 length is 14 residues. CDR3 protein: CASSFDRGLGEQYF. CDR3 nucleotides: TGTGCCAGCAGTTTTGACAGGGGGCTGGGGGAGCAGTACTTC. Looking up the rest from reference TRBV28 and TRBJ2-7 gives the full variable domain: DVKVTQSSRYLVKRTGEKVFLECVQDMDHENMFWYRQDPGLGLRLIYFSYDVKMKEKGDIPEGYSVSREKKERFSLILESASTNQTSMYLCASSFDRGLGEQYFGPGTRLTVT.

The genes are TRBV5-6 and TRBJ1-1; 9 bases align to TRBD1. Germline values: CDR1 SGHDT, CDR2 YYEEEE. The CDR3 sequence is 12 residues long. With 6 bases clipped from V and 4 bases from J, the junction kept 1 base outside the gene matches. The CDR3 region is CASNRGLTEAFF. In DNA, the CDR3 is TGTGCCAGCAACAGGGGGCTCACTGAAGCTTTCTTT.

The chain uses TRBV11-2 and TRBJ2-3; TRBD2 aligns across 12 bases. The V segment lost 5 bases and the J segment 0 bases; nucleotides outside the gene matches: 9. Germline CDR1 SGHAT, CDR2 FQNNGV. This CDR3 has 18 amino acids. CDR3 nucleotide sequence: TGTGCCAGCAGCATTCGACTAGCGGGGGTTGGGAGCACAGATACGCAGTATTTT. Its translation is CASSIRLAGVGSTDTQYF.

The chain combines TRBV19 with TRBJ1-6; maybe TRBD1 (6 bases). V gave up 5 bases and J gave up 8 bases, with 13 bases separating them. The CDR3 loop spans 14 amino acids. Germline CDR1 reads LNHDA; CDR2 reads SQIVND (reference sequence). The CDR3 reads CASSVQGQDSPLHF. CDR3 in DNA: TGTGCCAGTAGTGTTCAGGGGCAGGATTCACCCCTCCACTTT.

This clone was found once. V usage is TRBV15 and J usage is TRBJ2-1, with D perhaps TRBD2 (6 bases). The CDR3 is 15 amino acids. The V gene lost 3 bases and the J gene lost 2 bases, with 11 bases spanning the gap. Per germline, CDR1 LNHNV and CDR2 YYDKDF (reference sequence). Here the CDR3 DNA reads TGTGCCACCAGCAGCGGGACTCTCACCTACAATGAGCAGTTCTTC. Translation gives CATSSGTLTYNEQFF.

The gene calls are TRBV9 and TRBJ2-2; D gene uncertain. Per germline, CDR1 SGDLS and CDR2 YYNGEE. This CDR3 is built from 15 residues. Trimming shortened V by 2 bases and J by 0 bases, and 8 bases separated the two germline ends. The CDR3 reads CASSVDTANTGELFF. The CDR3 coding sequence is TGTGCCAGCAGCGTCGACACAGCGAACACCGGGGAGCTGTTTTTT.

The chain uses TRBV5-1 and TRBJ1-1; 12 nucleotides align to TRBD1. The CDR3 extends over 19 amino acids. The germline CDR1 and CDR2 sequences are SGHRS and YFSETQ. The junction had 9 bases not matched to a gene; V was cut back by 0 bases and J by 0 bases. The CDR3 protein is CASSLGPGTGGAVNTEAFF. CDR3 in DNA: TGCGCCAGCAGCTTGGGCCCCGGGACAGGGGGCGCGGTGAACACTGAAGCTTTCTTT.

The CDR3 sequence: CAISERQGVGYGYTF. Here the CDR3 DNA reads TGTGCCATCAGTGAAAGGCAGGGGGTCGGCTATGGCTACACCTTC. The chain combines TRBV10-3 with TRBJ1-2; 7 bases fit TRBD1. Germline trimming cut 3 bases from V and 4 bases from J; bases unmatched to any gene: 8. Germline V CDR1 and CDR2: ENHRY, SYGVKD. The CDR3 contains 15 residues.

The rearrangement joins TRBV24-1 to TRBJ2-2; D is perhaps TRBD2 (6 bases). This CDR3 is built from 15 residues. V was cut by 4 bases and J by 7 bases, with 15 bases left in between. Per germline, CDR1 KGHDR and CDR2 SFDVKD. CDR3 sequence: CATSEFGAGLGELFF. The CDR3 nucleotides read TGTGCCACCAGTGAATTTGGGGCGGGACTCGGGGAGCTGTTTTTT.

This chain connects TRBV6-2 or TRBV6-3 to TRBJ1-2, with TRBD1 matching over 7 bases. J gave up 2 bases and V 5 bases, and 2 bases lay outside the gene matches. The CDR3 spans 13 residues. CDR1 is MNHEY and CDR2 is SVGEGT in the germline V gene. CDR3 loop: CASSGDRNYGYTF. The CDR3 DNA sequence: TGTGCCAGCAGTGGGGACAGAAACTATGGCTACACCTTC.

The rearrangement uses TRBV3-1 (or the pseudogene TRBV3-2) and TRBJ1-1; weak D call: TRBD1 (5 bases). V lost 4 bases, J lost 5 bases, and 14 bases lay in between. The germline V gene has CDR1 LGHDT and CDR2 YNNKEL (reference sequence). This CDR3 has 14 amino acids. The chain's CDR3 is CASSPAGLGTEAFF. CDR3 coding DNA: TGTGCCAGCAGCCCCGCGGGGCTGGGGACTGAAGCTTTCTTT.

The chain joins TRBV11-2 to TRBJ1-2; possibly TRBD1 for D (6 bases). This CDR3 has 14 residues. V was shortened by 5 bases and J by 6 bases, with 16 bases between the two germline ends. Germline CDR1 and CDR2: SGHAT and FQNNGV. The CDR3 DNA is TGTGCCAGCAGCCCAGAATGGGGGGGCGATGGCTACACCTTC. As protein: CASSPEWGGDGYTF.

The rearrangement links TRBV28 to TRBJ1-2, with D possibly being TRBD1 (6 bases). CDR1 and CDR2 (germline): MDHEN, SYDVKM. The CDR3 has 12 amino acids. V dropped 4 bases and J dropped 5 bases, with 8 bases sitting between them. The CDR3 is CASSYQGYGYTF. The CDR3, as DNA: TGTGCCAGCAGTTACCAGGGGTATGGCTACACCTTC.

The rearrangement uses TRBV3-1 (or the pseudogene TRBV3-2) and TRBJ1-1; perhaps TRBD1 as D (6 bases). The CDR3 sequence is 13 residues long. Deletions cut 1 base from V and 3 bases from J, with 6 bases between. CDR1 is LGHDT and CDR2 is YNNKEL in the germline V gene (reference sequence). CDR3 in amino acids: CASSQGTDTEAFF. The CDR3 nucleotides are TGTGCCAGCAGCCAAGGGACAGACACTGAAGCTTTCTTT.

This clone occurred once. The chain is built from TRBV27 and TRBJ1-2; TRBD1 agrees at 7 bases. The CDR3 is 14 residues long. Germline assignment: CDR1 MNHEY and CDR2 SMNVEV (reference sequence). Trimming removed 5 bases from V and 6 bases from J; junction bases left unmatched: 9. For the CDR3, the DNA is TGTGCCAGCAGTCTGGCCGGGACAGCGAATGGCTACACCTTC. Protein: CASSLAGTANGYTF.

The V and J genes are TRBV7-9 and TRBJ1-5; the match to TRBD1 covers 10 bases. The CDR3 is 16 residues long. V gave up 4 bases and J gave up 2 bases; unmatched junction bases: 5. Germline V CDR1 and CDR2: SEHNR, FQNEAQ (reference sequence). This CDR3 reads CASSSGQGLGNQPQHF. The DNA of the CDR3 is TGTGCCAGCAGCTCGGGACAGGGGTTAGGCAATCAGCCCCAGCATTTT. Based on the CDR3 plus reference TRBV7-9 and TRBJ1-5, the full variable domain is DTGVSQNPRHKITKRGQNVTFRCDPISEHNRLYWYRQTLGQGPEFLTYFQNEAQLEKSRLLSDRFSAERPKGSFSTLEIQRTEQGDSAMYLCASSSGQGLGNQPQHFGDGTRLSIL.

The chain employs TRBV27 and TRBJ2-1, with 15 positions matching TRBD2. Germline-derived CDR1 and CDR2 are MNHEY and SMNVEV (reference sequence). This CDR3 comprises 14 residues. V lost 5 bases, J lost 8 bases, and 1 base stayed unmatched. CDR3: CASSGLAGGHEQFF. The CDR3 DNA sequence: TGTGCCAGCAGTGGACTAGCGGGAGGGCATGAGCAGTTCTTC.

This chain links TRBV4-3 with TRBJ1-1; D possibly corresponds to TRBD1 (6 bases). CDR3 length: 14 amino acids. The germline gives CDR1 LGHNA, CDR2 YSLEER. V shed 1 base and J shed 5 bases, with 11 bases lying between them. DNA for the CDR3: TGCGCCAGCAGCCAAGTGGGGGCGCGGACTGAAGCTTTCTTT. Protein product: CASSQVGARTEAFF.

This rearrangement joins TRBV11-3 to TRBJ1-2; TRBD1 agrees at 10 bases. The CDR3 has 13 residues. Losses at the gene ends were 3 bases for V and 8 bases for J; bases not matched to a gene: 3. CDR1 SGHNT and CDR2 YENEEA come from the germline V gene. The CDR3 coding sequence is TGTGCCAGCAGCTTTGGGACAGGGGTAGGCTACACCTTC. This codes for CASSFGTGVGYTF.

The V call is TRBV9, the J call TRBJ2-3, with D tentatively TRBD1 (6 bases). Germline V gives CDR1 SGDLS, CDR2 YYNGEE. Trimming pared 0 bases from V and 4 bases from J, leaving 18 bases between. CDR3 length equals 17 residues. For the CDR3, the DNA is TGTGCCAGCAGCGTAGGTCCGTCAGGGGTTGTATCAGATACGCAGTATTTT. Translation: CASSVGPSGVVSDTQYF.

The CDR3 bases are TGTGCCAGCAGTTTATACGGGACAGATGGCTACACCTTC. Its protein product is CASSLYGTDGYTF. V gene TRBV12-3 or TRBV12-4 combines with J gene TRBJ1-2; 7 positions agree with TRBD1. The CDR3 length is 13 residues. V gave up 2 bases and J gave up 6 bases; unmatched junction bases: 3.

The V gene is TRBV12-3 or TRBV12-4, the J gene TRBJ2-7; D might be TRBD1 (5 bases). V was cut by 5 bases and J by 5 bases, with 10 bases left in between. This CDR3 is 12 amino acids long. The CDR3 here is CASSAQGHEQYF. Written as DNA, the CDR3 is TGTGCCAGCAGTGCGCAGGGCCACGAGCAGTACTTC.

The chain joins TRBV28 to TRBJ2-7, with TRBD1 matching 8 bases. The CDR3 sequence is 13 residues long. V was pared by 4 bases and J by 6 bases, with 5 bases of the junction left unmatched. Germline V gives CDR1 MDHEN, CDR2 SYDVKM. CDR3 region: CASSSTGVIEQYF. The CDR3, as DNA: TGTGCCAGCAGTTCGACAGGGGTTATCGAGCAGTACTTC.

This clone turned up a few times. This sequence joins TRBV25-1 and TRBJ2-2; D gene uncertain. Trimming took off 2 bases at V and 4 bases at J, with 8 bases between the two ends. Germline V gene lookup returns CDR1 MGHDK and CDR2 SYGVNS. CDR3 size: 14 residues. CDR3 sequence (DNA): TGTGCCAGCAGTGAACTAGATCCCACCGGGGAGCTGTTTTTT. Translation: CASSELDPTGELFF.

The chain joins TRBV28 to TRBJ1-2; the D is unclear. The CDR3 is 12 residues long. CDR1 is MDHEN, CDR2 SYDVKM, per germline. Trimming took off 5 bases at V and 7 bases at J, with 11 bases between the two ends. The CDR3 spells CASSRVRGGYTF. The DNA for the CDR3 is TGTGCCAGCAGTAGGGTCCGGGGTGGCTACACCTTC.